Shown below are 20 T cell receptor beta chains from a single sample sequenced in a study of blood T cell repertoires in COVID-19 (dated by TCRdb to the early 2020s). Libraries came from the immunoSEQ multiplex PCR assay. Imported from immuneACCESS, the table was reduced by TCRdb to in-frame sequences with V and J called. These copies leave out some clones; in studies compared against another copy, an unresolved V gene accounts for under half, and the cause of the remainder is not known. For this sample the table gives approximately 61,000 clones, of which approximately 80% were detected only once. The ten biggest clones cover less than 7% of the sample. The sequenced sample consisted of peripheral blood. The receptors derive from a woman between 65 and 79 years old with acute or convalescent COVID-19.

This sequence joins TRBV11-2 and TRBJ2-2, with D possibly TRBD1 on 6 matching bases. The CDR3 extends over 16 amino acids. The V gene's germline CDR1 is SGHAT and CDR2 FQNNGV. Trimming cost V 4 bases and J 5 bases, with 17 bases left between them. The chain's CDR3 is CASSWGPLTMTGELFF. The CDR3 DNA reads TGTGCCAGCAGCTGGGGGCCCCTGACAATGACCGGGGAGCTGTTTTTT.

The chain joins TRBV6-2 or TRBV6-3 to TRBJ1-5, with TRBD1 matching 9 bases. The CDR3 runs 20 residues. Germline V gives CDR1 MNHEY, CDR2 SVGEGT. V dropped 0 bases and J dropped 1; count of bases not matched to a gene: 13. CDR3: CASSYSRARQGVRSNQPQHF. The CDR3 DNA follows: TGTGCCAGCAGTTACTCGAGGGCTCGACAGGGGGTGCGAAGCAATCAGCCCCAGCATTTT.

V gene TRBV6-5 combines with J gene TRBJ1-3, with D uncertain. Germline CDR1 MNHEY, CDR2 SVGAGI. The CDR3 runs 11 residues. Between the trimmed V and J ends, which lost 7 bases and 8 bases, there was a span of 9 bases. As DNA, the CDR3 is TGTGCCAGCAAATCTGCGGACACCATATATTTT. Amino acid sequence: CASKSADTIYF.

The chain has TRBV7-3 and TRBJ2-5; D gene ambiguous. V was pared by 2 bases and J by 2 bases, with 6 bases between. CDR1 is SGHTA and CDR2 is FQGTGA in the germline V gene. This CDR3 has 13 amino acids. Here the CDR3 reads CASSLQVQETQYF. The CDR3 coding sequence is TGTGCCAGCAGCTTACAGGTTCAAGAGACCCAGTACTTC.

The chain recombines TRBV18 with TRBJ2-5, with D perhaps TRBD1 (7 bases). Trimming left V 1 base short and J 7 bases short, with 13 bases between. The CDR3 loop spans 14 amino acids. The germline gives CDR1 KGHSH, CDR2 LQKENI. CDR3 nucleotide sequence: TGTGCCAGCTCACCACAGACAGGGCGGGGGACCCAGTACTTC. Protein product: CASSPQTGRGTQYF. Based on the CDR3 plus reference TRBV18 and TRBJ2-5, the full variable domain is NAGVMQNPRHLVRRRGQEARLRCSPMKGHSHVYWYRQLPEEGLKFMVYLQKENIIDESGMPKERFSAEFPKEGPSILRIQQVVRGDSAAYFCASSPQTGRGTQYFGPGTRLLVL.

The genes are TRBV11-2 and TRBJ2-3; TRBD2 matches 15 bases. The CDR3 is made up of 18 amino acids. V lost 5 bases to trimming and J lost 1 base; unmatched junction nucleotides: 7. Germline assignment: CDR1 SGHAT and CDR2 FQNNGV. The CDR3 region is CASSPGLAGGHRTDTQYF. The CDR3 DNA is TGTGCCAGCAGCCCCGGACTAGCGGGGGGGCACCGCACAGATACGCAGTATTTT. The variable domain in full, with the rest retrieved from reference TRBV11-2 and TRBJ2-3, is EAGVAQSPRYKIIEKRQSVAFWCNPISGHATLYWYQQILGQGPKLLIQFQNNGVVDDSQLPKDRFSAERLKGVDSTLKIQPAKLEDSAVYLCASSPGLAGGHRTDTQYFGPGTRLTVL.

The rearrangement uses TRBV7-2 and TRBJ2-7, with 9 bases lining up with TRBD1. CDR3 length equals 15 residues. Germline V lookup: CDR1 SGHTA, CDR2 FQGNSA. Trimming took 4 bases from V and 1 from J; bases not matched to a gene: 5. DNA of the CDR3: TGTGCCAGCAGCTCCGGGACAGGGAGTTCCTACGAGCAGTACTTC. Translation gives CASSSGTGSSYEQYF. The full variable domain, in which reference TRBV7-2 and TRBJ2-7 provide the parts outside the CDR3, is GAGVSQSPSNKVTEKGKDVELRCDPISGHTALYWYRQSLGQGLEFLIYFQGNSAPDKSGLPSDRFSAERTGGSVSTLTIQRTQQEDSAVYLCASSSGTGSSYEQYFGPGTRLTVT.

This chain links TRBV19 with TRBJ2-4, with 7 bases identical to TRBD1. The trim removed 7 bases at V and 2 bases at J, leaving 5 bases unmatched. CDR1 and CDR2 (germline): LNHDA, SQIVND (reference sequence). This CDR3 contains 14 residues. The CDR3 DNA follows: TGTGCCAGTACAACACAGGGGTCCAAAAACATTCAGTACTTC. Encoded protein: CASTTQGSKNIQYF.

The chain uses TRBV5-1 and TRBJ2-5; tentative D call: TRBD1 (6 bases). This CDR3 contains 16 residues. The germline V gene has CDR1 SGHRS and CDR2 YFSETQ. Trimming stripped 0 bases from V and 5 bases from J, with 17 bases between. The chain's CDR3 is CASSLAGTLEGETQYF. In DNA form, the CDR3 reads TGCGCCAGCAGCTTGGCCGGGACACTGGAAGGGGAGACCCAGTACTTC.

The chain links TRBV19 to TRBJ2-7; 8 bases are a match to TRBD1. Germline-derived CDR1 and CDR2 are LNHDA and SQIVND (reference sequence). The J segment lost 3 bases and the V segment lost 4 bases, leaving 8 bases of the junction unmatched. The length of the CDR3 is 15 residues. The CDR3 nucleotides read TGTGCCAGTAGTACCACTCCAGGGGGCGTCTACGAGCAGTACTTC. Protein sequence: CASSTTPGGVYEQYF.

V usage is TRBV6-5 and J usage is TRBJ2-5; TRBD1 matches 12 bases. There are 14 residues in the CDR3. Germline values: CDR1 MNHEY, CDR2 SVGAGI. Trimming cost V 9 bases and J 4 bases; bases outside gene matches: 6. For the CDR3, the DNA is TGTGCCAGTGCTGGGACAGGGGGCGGAGAGACCCAGTACTTC. The encoded protein is CASAGTGGGETQYF.

This chain connects TRBV5-6 to TRBJ2-7; possible D gene TRBD2, 6 bases. This CDR3 spans 15 amino acids. V lost 4 bases to trimming and J lost 3 bases, with 17 bases between them. Germline V gene sequence: CDR1 SGHDT, CDR2 YYEEEE. The CDR3 loop reads CASSTRDFNVYEQYF. The DNA for the CDR3 is TGTGCCAGCAGCACACGGGACTTCAACGTCTACGAGCAGTACTTC.

Comments on this clone: At one end the junction does not follow the germline gene, possibly because of a read error. The chain carries TRBV7-7 and TRBJ2-5; 11 positions match TRBD2. This CDR3 comprises 15 residues. CDR1 and CDR2 from the germline V gene are SSHAT and FNYEAQ (reference sequence). CDR3 amino acids: CASSPISGGGETQYF. DNA for the CDR3: TGTGCTAGCAGCCCCATTAGCGGGGGGGGTGAGACCCAGTACTTC.

In its sample, this clone was seen once. The chain has TRBV7-7 and TRBJ2-5; TRBD2 aligns across 13 bases. The CDR3 consists of 15 residues. Unmatched junction bases numbered 5, after V lost 5 bases and J lost 5 bases. From germline, CDR1 is SSHAT and CDR2 FNYEAQ (reference sequence). In nucleotides, the CDR3 is TGTGCCAGCAGCAAACTAGCGGGGGGGCACGAGACCCAGTACTTC. This codes for CASSKLAGGHETQYF. The whole variable domain, filled in from reference TRBV7-7 and TRBJ2-5, reads GAGVSQSPRYKVTKRGQDVTLRCDPISSHATLYWYQQALGQGPEFLTYFNYEAQPDKSGLPSDRFSAERPEGSISTLTIQRTEQRDSAMYRCASSKLAGGHETQYFGPGTRLLVL.

The chain joins TRBV25-1 to TRBJ2-2; D perhaps matches TRBD1 (5 bases). The V and J ends lost 5 bases and 8 bases respectively, with 12 bases between them. This CDR3 is built from 13 residues. Per germline, CDR1 MGHDK and CDR2 SYGVNS. The CDR3 DNA sequence: TGTGCCAGCAGTTCACAGGACATTGGGGAGCTGTTTTTT. Protein product: CASSSQDIGELFF.

The chain joins TRBV24-1 to TRBJ1-1; TRBD1 agrees at 9 bases. There are 15 residues in the CDR3. V shed 10 bases, J shed 6 bases, and the junction held 14 bases outside the gene matches. The germline V gene encodes CDR1 KGHDR and CDR2 SFDVKD. The CDR3 here is CATNSPGQGASEAFF. As DNA, the CDR3 is TGTGCCACTAATTCTCCGGGACAGGGTGCCTCTGAAGCTTTCTTT.

The chain combines TRBV7-3 with TRBJ1-3; D is unresolved. The CDR3 sequence is 17 residues long. CDR1 is SGHTA, CDR2 FQGTGA, per germline. V gave up 0 bases and J gave up 1 base, with 13 bases separating them. This chain's CDR3 is CASSLTTAAGSGNTIYF. The CDR3 bases are TGTGCCAGCAGCTTAACGACGGCGGCGGGTTCTGGAAACACCATATATTTT.

This clone was seen only once. V and J are TRBV11-2 and TRBJ2-7; 9 nucleotides line up with TRBD1. J was trimmed by 2 bases and V by 5 bases; bases with no gene match: 13. The germline CDR1 and CDR2 sequences are SGHAT and FQNNGV. The CDR3 sequence is 17 residues long. CDR3 residues: CASSITGGALGAYEQYF. As DNA, the CDR3 is TGTGCCAGCAGCATAACAGGGGGCGCCTTGGGGGCCTACGAGCAGTACTTC.

The genes are TRBV9 and TRBJ2-3, with TRBD2 matching 9 bases. This CDR3 region has 17 residues. The trim removed 0 bases at V and 2 bases at J, leaving 7 bases unmatched. Germline V gene data show CDR1 as SGDLS and CDR2 as YYNGEE. Written as DNA, the CDR3 is TGTGCCAGCAGCGTAGCTGGAGCTAGCGGGGTCACAGATACGCAGTATTTT. Translating gives CASSVAGASGVTDTQYF.

This clone was seen only once. In DNA form, the CDR3 reads TGTGCCAGCAGTGAGTTAGGACTAGCGGGGAGCAATGAGCAGTTCTTC. Translation: CASSELGLAGSNEQFF. This chain links TRBV2 with TRBJ2-1, with TRBD2 identical over 12 bases. There are 16 residues in the CDR3. The trim removed 3 bases at V and 6 bases at J, leaving 6 bases unmatched. Germline CDR1 SNHLY, CDR2 FYNNEI.